The clone carrying this T cell receptor beta chain was counted only a few times. Its antigen is unknown. This sample was included in a study of blood T cells in healthy people across ages. The use of a sample-barcoded 5' primer and a J-beta primer mix characterized a second PCR of roughly 7 to 12 cycles. Each of the samples gave a minimum of 2.5 million paired-end reads that contained CDR3. In TCRdb, the 5' RACE reads were re-called with MiXCR into one record per CDR3 protein. The sample gives hundreds of thousands of distinct CDR3 sequences, under 65% of which show up once; around 37% is in the top ten. This CDR3 spans 14 amino acids. The germline V gene has CDR1 DFQATT and CDR2 SNEGSKA (reference sequence). Trimming stripped 6 bases from V and 1 base from J, with 15 bases between. Study findings and constraints: Total diversity from one million sequenced T cells was likely underestimated. Age brought a roughly linear fall in TCR beta diversity measured per million T cells. There were more naive CD4+ cells and higher diversity in long-lived donors than in aged donors.

This chain connects TRBV20-1 to TRBJ2-5; perhaps TRBD2 as D (7 bases). This clonotype was obtained from a man in his 60s in good health. Input material: blood. CDR3 sequence: CSAPEGGPQETQYF. CDR3 coding DNA: TGCAGTGCCCCTGAGGGGGGGCCCCAAGAGACCCAGTACTTC.